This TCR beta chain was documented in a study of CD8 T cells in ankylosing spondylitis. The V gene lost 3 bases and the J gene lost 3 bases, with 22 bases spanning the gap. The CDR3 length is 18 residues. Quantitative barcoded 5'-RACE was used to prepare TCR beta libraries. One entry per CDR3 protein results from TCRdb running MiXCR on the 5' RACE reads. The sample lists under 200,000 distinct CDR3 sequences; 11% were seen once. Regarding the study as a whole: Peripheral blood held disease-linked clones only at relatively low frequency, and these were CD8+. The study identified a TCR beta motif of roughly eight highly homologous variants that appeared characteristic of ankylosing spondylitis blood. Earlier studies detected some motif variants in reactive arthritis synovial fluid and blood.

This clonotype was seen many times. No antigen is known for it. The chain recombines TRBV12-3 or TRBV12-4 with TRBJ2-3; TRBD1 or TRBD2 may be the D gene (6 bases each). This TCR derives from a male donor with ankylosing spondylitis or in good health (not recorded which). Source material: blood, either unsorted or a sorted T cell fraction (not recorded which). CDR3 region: CASSFGFGRRGETDTQYF. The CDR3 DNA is TGTGCCAGCAGTTTTGGGTTTGGTCGGAGGGGGGAAACAGATACGCAGTATTTT.